These T cell receptor beta chains were read from a single sample in a study of blood T cell repertoires in COVID-19. The method was immunoSEQ multiplex PCR; TCRdb's version includes in-frame clones alone and lacks a portion of them. The sample holds about 440,000 clones; around 91% are singletons and the top ten take 0.6%. Sequences were obtained from PBMCs or T cells enriched from blood (not recorded which). Source of these receptors: a man aged 18 to 30 who had recovered from COVID-19. CDR3s leave out the opening cysteine and the closing phenylalanine or tryptophan. The D gene is left open where the match is weak. Size is stated for part of the rows, as once, few or many counts, or as a class when the clone is expanded.

J gene	clone size	D gene	V gene	CDR3 protein
TRBJ2-5	.	TRBD2	TRBV2	ASSQGLAGRETQY
TRBJ2-5	.	.	TRBV30	AWSTPVPRRQETQY
TRBJ2-1	.	.	TRBV12-3/TRBV12-4	ASQEESNEQF
TRBJ2-1	.	.	TRBV27	ASASGATYNEQF
TRBJ2-7	.	.	TRBV21-1	ASSEAGDSPLTGQY
TRBJ2-7	.	.	TRBV25-1	ASSVRESYEQY
TRBJ2-3	.	TRBD1	TRBV11-2	ASSLGDRDVDTQY
TRBJ1-2	.	.	TRBV28	ASAGIYGYT
TRBJ1-2	.	.	TRBV6-1	ASSEALDST
TRBJ1-6	.	TRBD1	TRBV18	ASSPLGTGGNSPLH
TRBJ1-1	.	.	TRBV28	ASSDRQKMNTEAF
TRBJ1-6	.	.	TRBV5-4	ASSLELSNSPLH
TRBJ1-1	once	.	TRBV5-1	ASSLTVLKQNTEAF
TRBJ1-1	.	TRBD1	TRBV6-5	ASLDRGEAF
TRBJ1-1	.	.	TRBV30	AWRGGNTEAF
TRBJ2-1	.	.	TRBV9	ASSGPGPAEQF
TRBJ1-2	once	.	TRBV7-3	ASSLRANYGYT
TRBJ1-2	.	TRBD1	TRBV14	ASSADRGQLGYT
TRBJ2-7	.	TRBD2	TRBV29-1	SVAASGYEQY
TRBJ1-1	few	.	TRBV10-1	ASSKTGTNTEAF
TRBJ2-3	once	.	TRBV7-8	ASSFTRTDTQY
TRBJ1-1	.	.	TRBV29-1	SVVFGGTEAF
TRBJ1-1	.	.	TRBV6-5	ASRTAQDTEAF
TRBJ1-1	.	TRBD1	TRBV14	ASTMGQQVNTEAF